This T cell receptor beta chain is from a study of blood T cells in healthy people across ages. Study-level findings and limits: The diversity estimates, figures obtained from one million T cells, were considered underestimates.

Next came a second PCR, run for about 7 to 12 cycles, which used a sample-barcoded 5' primer along with a J-beta primer mix. Every sample produced at least 2.5 million CDR3-containing paired-end reads. TCRdb independently ran MiXCR on the 5' RACE reads; one entry per CDR3 protein. The repertoire holds about 730,000 distinct CDR3 sequences, with approximately 43% as singletons. This clonotype came up many times. Its target is unknown. This CDR3 is built from 16 residues. Per the germline V gene, CDR1 is LGHNA and CDR2 is YSLEER. The V gene lost 1 base and the J gene lost 7 bases, with 17 bases spanning the gap. The extraction recovered at least 5.5 micrograms of total RNA per sample.

The sequenced material came from blood. The rearrangement uses TRBV4-3 and TRBJ2-1; no reliable D call. The TCR comes from a woman in her fifties or sixties in good health. The CDR3 DNA sequence: TGCGCCAGCAGCCAAGGCAGCTATGCCTCGGCAAATGAGCAGTTCTTC. This sequence encodes CASSQGSYASANEQFF.